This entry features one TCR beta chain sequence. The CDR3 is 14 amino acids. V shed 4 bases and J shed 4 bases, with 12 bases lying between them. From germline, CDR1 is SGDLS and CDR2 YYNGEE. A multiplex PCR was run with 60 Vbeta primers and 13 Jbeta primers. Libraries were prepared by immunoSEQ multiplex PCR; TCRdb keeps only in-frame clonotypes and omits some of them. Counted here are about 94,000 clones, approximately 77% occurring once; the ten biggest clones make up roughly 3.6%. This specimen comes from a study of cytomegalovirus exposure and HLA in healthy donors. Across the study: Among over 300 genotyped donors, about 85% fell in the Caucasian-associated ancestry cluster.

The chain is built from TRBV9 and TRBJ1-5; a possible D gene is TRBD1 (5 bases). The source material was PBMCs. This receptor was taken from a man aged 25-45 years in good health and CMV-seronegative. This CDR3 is CASSQGVGNQPQHF. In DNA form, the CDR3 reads TGTGCCAGCAGCCAAGGGGTGGGAAATCAGCCCCAGCATTTT. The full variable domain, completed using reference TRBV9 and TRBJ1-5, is DSGVTQTPKHLITATGQRVTLRCSPRSGDLSVYWYQQSLDQGLQFLIQYYNGEERAKGNILERFSAQQFPDLHSELNLSSLELGDSALYFCASSQGVGNQPQHFGDGTRLSIL.